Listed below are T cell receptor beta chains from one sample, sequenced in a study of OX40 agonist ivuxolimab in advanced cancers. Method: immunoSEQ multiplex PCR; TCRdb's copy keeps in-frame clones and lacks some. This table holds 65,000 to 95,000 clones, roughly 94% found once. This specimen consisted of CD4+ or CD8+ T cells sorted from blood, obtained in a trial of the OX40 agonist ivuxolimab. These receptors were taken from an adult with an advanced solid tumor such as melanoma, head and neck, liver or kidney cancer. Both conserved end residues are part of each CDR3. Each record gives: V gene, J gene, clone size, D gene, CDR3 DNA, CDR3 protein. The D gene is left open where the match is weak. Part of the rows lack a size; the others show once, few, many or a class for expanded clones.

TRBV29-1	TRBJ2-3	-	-	TGCAGCGTTGAGGTAGGGCGGGACACTATCACAGATACGCAGTATTTT	CSVEVGRDTITDTQYF
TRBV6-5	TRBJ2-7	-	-	TGTGCCAGCAGTTACGAGACAGGAGGGGCCTACGAGCAGTACTTC	CASSYETGGAYEQYF
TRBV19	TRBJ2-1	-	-	TGTGCCAGTAGTCCCCAGGGTCTCTTCAATGAGCAGTTCTTC	CASSPQGLFNEQFF
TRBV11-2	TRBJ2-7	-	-	TGTGCCAGCAGCTTAGATGGGCGGACGGCCTACGAGCAGTACTTC	CASSLDGRTAYEQYF
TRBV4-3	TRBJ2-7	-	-	TGCGCCAGCAGCCAAGACCTTGGGAGGTACTACGAGCAGTACTTC	CASSQDLGRYYEQYF
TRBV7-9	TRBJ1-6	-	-	TGTGCCAGCAGCTTAGTAGGAGGGGTTGATTCACCCCTCCACTTT	CASSLVGGVDSPLHF
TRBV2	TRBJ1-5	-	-	TGTGCCAGCAGGGCAGATCAGCCCCAGCATTTT	CASRADQPQHF
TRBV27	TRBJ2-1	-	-	TGTGCCAGCAGTTTTGGGAATGAGCAGTTCTTC	CASSFGNEQFF
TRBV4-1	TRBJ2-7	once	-	TGCGCCAGCAGCCAAGAGGGGGGCGGTTACTACGAGCAGTACTTC	CASSQEGGGYYEQYF
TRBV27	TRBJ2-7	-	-	TGTGCCAGCAGTTTATCCGGGCAGCAGTACTTC	CASSLSGQQYF
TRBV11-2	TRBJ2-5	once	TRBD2	TGTGCCAGCAGCTTAGTGACTAGCGCGGAGACCCAGTACTTC	CASSLVTSAETQYF
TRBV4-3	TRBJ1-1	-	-	TGCGCCAGCAGCCCGGGGGGGTACACTGAAGCTTTCTTT	CASSPGGYTEAFF
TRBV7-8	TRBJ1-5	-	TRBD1	TGTGCCAGCAGCGCCCGGGACAGGGACAATCAGCCCCAGCATTTT	CASSARDRDNQPQHF
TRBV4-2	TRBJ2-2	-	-	TGTGCCAGCAGCCACATGACAGGACTAGAGAACACCGGGGAGCTGTTTTTT	CASSHMTGLENTGELFF
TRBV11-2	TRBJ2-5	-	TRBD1	TGTGCCAGCAGCTCCCCCGTCGACAGGGCGGGTCGGGAGACCCAGTACTTC	CASSSPVDRAGRETQYF
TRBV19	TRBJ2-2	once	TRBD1	TGTGCCAGTAGTATGGGAGGGACAGGGCGGGCCGGGGAGCTGTTTTTT	CASSMGGTGRAGELFF
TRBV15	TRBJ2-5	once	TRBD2	TGTGCCACCAGCGCATCAAGGGCTAGCGGGCCTCAAGAGACCCAGTACTTC	CATSASRASGPQETQYF
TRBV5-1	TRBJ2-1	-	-	TGCGCCAGCAGCTCCGCTAACTACAATGAGCAGTTCTTC	CASSSANYNEQFF
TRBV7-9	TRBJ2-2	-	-	TGTGCCAGCAGCCCAGAGGGGAGGACCGGGGAGCTGTTTTTT	CASSPEGRTGELFF
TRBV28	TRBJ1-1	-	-	TGTGCCAGCAGTCTAGTACGGGGGGTCACTGAAGCTTTCTTT	CASSLVRGVTEAFF
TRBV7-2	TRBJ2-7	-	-	TGTGCCAGCTCTGGGATAAAAGGGGACACCTACGAGCAGTACTTC	CASSGIKGDTYEQYF
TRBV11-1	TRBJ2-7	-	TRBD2	TGTGCCAGCAGTCGGACTAGTTACGAGCAGTACTTC	CASSRTSYEQYF
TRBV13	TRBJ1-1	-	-	TGTGCCAGCAGCTTAGGTAACCCGGGACAAGAAGCTTTCTTT	CASSLGNPGQEAFF
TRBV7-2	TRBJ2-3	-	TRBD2	TGTGCCAGCGGTCTAGCGGGAGGAGAGGATACGCAGTATTTT	CASGLAGGEDTQYF
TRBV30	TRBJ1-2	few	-	TGTGCCTGGAGTGTACTGTTAGCATTTGGGTATGGCTACACCTTC	CAWSVLLAFGYGYTF
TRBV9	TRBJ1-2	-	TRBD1	TGTGCCAGCAGCGCCGGGACAGGGGGCAGTGGGTACACCTTC	CASSAGTGGSGYTF
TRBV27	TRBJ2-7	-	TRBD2	TGTGCCAGCAGTCCTAACGCGGGAGTCGTCGAGCAGTACTTC	CASSPNAGVVEQYF
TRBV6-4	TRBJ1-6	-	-	TGTGCCAGCAGTGATCGGCTAGGTAATTCACCCCTCCACTTT	CASSDRLGNSPLHF
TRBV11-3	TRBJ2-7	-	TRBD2	TGTGCCAGCAGCTTGACTAGCGGGGCCTACGAGCAGTACTTC	CASSLTSGAYEQYF
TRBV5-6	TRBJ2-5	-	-	TGTGCCAGCAGCTTAAGACCACAGGGAGGCCAAGAGACCCAGTACTTC	CASSLRPQGGQETQYF
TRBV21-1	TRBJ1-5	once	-	TGTGCCAGCAGCAAAGGAGGGGGTTTGGAGGGGAGTAGCAATCAGCCCCAGCATTTT	CASSKGGGLEGSSNQPQHF
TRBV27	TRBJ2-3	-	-	TGTGCCAGCAGTTTTTTGAGTTCTGGCACAGATACGCAGTATTTT	CASSFLSSGTDTQYF
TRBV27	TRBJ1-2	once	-	TGTGCCAGCAGCTACTCAACTAACTATGGCTACACCTTC	CASSYSTNYGYTF
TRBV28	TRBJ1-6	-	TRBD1	TGTGCCAGCAGTTTAGTGGGACAGGAAATCTGGGGGGATTCACCCCTCCACTTT	CASSLVGQEIWGDSPLHF
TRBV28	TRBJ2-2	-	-	TGTGCCAGCAGTTTCGCGAACACCGGGGAGCTGTTTTTT	CASSFANTGELFF
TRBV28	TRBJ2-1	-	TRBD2	TGTGCCAGCAGTTTATCGGCCGGGACTAGCGGGGGGCCGGAGCAGTTCTTC	CASSLSAGTSGGPEQFF
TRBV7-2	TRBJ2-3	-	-	TGTGCCAGCAGCAACGACGGGTCTAGCACAGATACGCAGTATTTT	CASSNDGSSTDTQYF
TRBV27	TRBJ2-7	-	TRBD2	TGTGCCAGCAGTCCCACCGGGGGGGCGAGCGAGCAGTACTTC	CASSPTGGASEQYF
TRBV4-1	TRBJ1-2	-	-	TGCGCCAGCAGCCCCTCTCCGACAGGAAACAACTATGGCTACACCTTC	CASSPSPTGNNYGYTF